This is a list of T cell receptor beta chains from one sample in a study of cytomegalovirus exposure and HLA in healthy donors. The repertoire was sequenced with immunoSEQ multiplex PCR; TCRdb's copy has only in-frame clones and lacks some. The table includes fewer than 200,000 clones, around 80% detected once. The specimen sequenced was PBMCs. The receptor set was obtained from a woman aged 40 to 55 in good health and CMV-seronegative. Both conserved end residues are part of each CDR3. Fields, in order: clone size, V gene, J gene, D gene, CDR3 DNA, CDR3 protein. The D gene is left open where the match is weak. Not every row has a clone size; where given, it reads once, few, many or a size class.

NA	TRBV28	TRBJ1-1	TRBD1	TGTGCCAGCATCCTCGGGACAGTGAACACTGAAGCTTTCTTT	CASILGTVNTEAFF
NA	TRBV6-1	TRBJ1-1	NA	TGTGCCAGCAGTGAAGATTGGGGGAGGCTCACTGAAGCTTTCTTT	CASSEDWGRLTEAFF
NA	TRBV6-4	TRBJ1-2	NA	TGTGCCAGCAGTGACTGGGCAAGGGAGACGGAACAAGGGGGCTACACCTTC	CASSDWARETEQGGYTF
NA	TRBV6-1	TRBJ2-1	TRBD1	TGTGCCAGCAGTGACGGACAGGTCTACAATGAGCAGTTCTTC	CASSDGQVYNEQFF
NA	TRBV4-3	TRBJ1-5	NA	TGCGCCAGCAGCATTGGAGCAGTCAATCAGCCCCAGCATTTT	CASSIGAVNQPQHF
NA	TRBV7-3	TRBJ2-1	TRBD1	TGTGCCAGCAGCTTAGGTGTCGGGGACAGGGGTCCCAATGAGCAGTTCTTC	CASSLGVGDRGPNEQFF
NA	TRBV7-2	TRBJ1-6	TRBD1	TGTGCCAGCAGCTTAAGGGCCGGGACAGGGTCGTTAAATTCACCCCTCCACTTT	CASSLRAGTGSLNSPLHF
few	TRBV27	TRBJ1-1	NA	TGTGCCAGCAGTTTATCAGGACACACCCTTGAAGCTTTCTTT	CASSLSGHTLEAFF
NA	TRBV13	TRBJ2-5	TRBD2	TGTGCCAGCAGCTTATCTGGCGGGGGGGCCCGAGAGACCCAGTACTTC	CASSLSGGGARETQYF
NA	TRBV4-3	TRBJ2-1	TRBD2	TGCGCCAGCAGCACCACCGCGGGAGGGCCTTATGAGCAGTTCTTC	CASSTTAGGPYEQFF
NA	TRBV18	TRBJ1-4	NA	TGTGCCAGCTCACCACAACAACCAGGGGATCGTGGACTGTTTTTT	CASSPQQPGDRGLFF
NA	TRBV19	TRBJ1-1	TRBD1	TGTGCCAGTAGTTTAGGACAGGGGAACACTGAAGCTTTCTTT	CASSLGQGNTEAFF
NA	TRBV5-4	TRBJ2-1	NA	TGTGCCAGCAGCTTAGAAGGTTCAGGGGTCGAGCAGTTCTTC	CASSLEGSGVEQFF
NA	TRBV10-3	TRBJ2-1	TRBD2	TGTGCCATCAGTGCCGGGACTAGCGCTTACAATGAGCAGTTCTTC	CAISAGTSAYNEQFF
NA	TRBV4-1	TRBJ1-2	NA	TGCGCCAGCAGCCAAGATCGGGTCGAAATAGTCGACTACACCTTC	CASSQDRVEIVDYTF
once	TRBV11-2	TRBJ2-3	TRBD2	TGTGCCAGCAGCTTAGAGACGGGAGGGATGTTTGCAGATACGCAGTATTTT	CASSLETGGMFADTQYF
NA	TRBV7-9	TRBJ1-5	NA	TGTGCCAGCAGCACCTCGACAGCTGGCCAGCCCCAGCATTTT	CASSTSTAGQPQHF